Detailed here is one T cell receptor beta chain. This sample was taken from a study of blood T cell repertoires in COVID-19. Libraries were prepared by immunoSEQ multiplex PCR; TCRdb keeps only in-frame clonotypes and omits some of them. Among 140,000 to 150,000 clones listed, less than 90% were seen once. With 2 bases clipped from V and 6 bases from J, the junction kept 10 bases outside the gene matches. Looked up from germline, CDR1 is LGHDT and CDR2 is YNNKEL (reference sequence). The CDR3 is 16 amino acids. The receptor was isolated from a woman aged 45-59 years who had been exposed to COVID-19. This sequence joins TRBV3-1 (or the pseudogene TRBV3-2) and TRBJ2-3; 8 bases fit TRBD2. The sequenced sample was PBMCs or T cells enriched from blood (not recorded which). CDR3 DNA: TGTGCCAGCAGCCAACTTGTGACGGGGGGGGCGGATACGCAGTATTTT. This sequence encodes CASSQLVTGGADTQYF.